The clone carrying this T cell receptor (beta chain) was seen more than once but under ten times. Its antigen is not known. cDNA libraries of TCR beta carried unique molecular identifiers. Roughly 500,000 cDNA molecules came from about 1 to 10 million T cells. One entry per CDR3 protein results from TCRdb running MiXCR on the PCR reads. Seen here are approximately 630,000 distinct CDR3 sequences, 59% observed once, and the top ten hold around 11%. The sample comes from a study of post-analysis software for immune sequencing data. Broader study findings: TRBV5-6, TRBV5-1 and TRBV20-1 were among roughly 5 TRBV segments more frequent in patients than controls. There was significantly lower normalized Chao1 diversity in multiple sclerosis patients than in controls.

The CDR3 covers 13 residues. V lost 2 bases, J lost 8 bases, and 15 bases lay in between. CDR1 and CDR2 (germline): GTSNPN, SVGIG (reference sequence). The chain links TRBV30 to TRBJ1-2; TRBD1 might be the D (6 bases). This receptor was taken from a girl aged 2 to 10 with multiple sclerosis. The source material was blood. CDR3 in DNA: TGTGCCTGGAGTCTGGGGGCCCGGGACGGCTACACCTTC. The encoded protein is CAWSLGARDGYTF.